This T cell receptor beta chain was found in a study of blood T cell repertoires in COVID-19. In the study overall: Donors in the United States, Italy and Spain gave samples during acute or convalescent COVID-19. PBMCs, B-cell-depleted T cells, or T cells were the source of the cDNA or gDNA that made up the material.

The authors' processing: How many nucleated cells were present was estimated from reference gene primer amplification. The method was immunoSEQ multiplex PCR; TCRdb's version includes in-frame clones alone and lacks a portion of them. V and J calls and clone size are given by that table; D and trimming were obtained from the DNA. The repertoire has over 100,000 clones, roughly nine tenths of them found once; the top ten carry 5.1%. The CDR3 extends over 16 amino acids. The V end lost 5 bases, the J end lost 0 bases, and 14 bases lay between the germline ends. CDR1 and CDR2 (germline): MDHEN, SYDVKM. The sequenced material came from peripheral blood. V and J are TRBV28 and TRBJ2-4; maybe TRBD1 (5 bases). The source of this sequence is a human donor in a cohort sampled during active COVID-19. The CDR3 here is CASSQGTNVAKNIQYF. CDR3 in DNA: TGTGCCAGCAGTCAGGGAACAAACGTAGCCAAAAACATTCAGTACTTC.